The 27 T cell receptor beta chains presented below share a single source sample, sequenced in a study of CD8+CD57+ T cells in acquired aplastic anemia. Patients selected for sequencing had displayed CD8+CD57+ cell expansion by flow cytometry. TCR beta VDJ combinations and CDR3 sequences were profiled from genomic DNA. TCRdb reprocessed the reads via MiXCR and lists one record per CDR3 protein. This table holds about 180,000 distinct CDR3 sequences, more than 45% found once. The specimen sequenced was sorted CD4+, CD8+, or CD8+CD57+ T cells (not recorded which) from PBMCs. The receptors shown here come from a human donor with aplastic anemia.

The rearrangement links TRBV6-5 to TRBJ1-2; TRBD1 matches 7 bases. Germline-derived CDR1 and CDR2 are MNHEY and SVGAGI. This CDR3 contains 13 residues. The V gene end was trimmed by 4 bases and the J gene end by 6 bases; junction bases not matched to a gene: 5. The CDR3 is CASSSTGADGYTF. The CDR3 region has the DNA TGTGCCAGCAGTTCAACAGGGGCGGATGGCTACACCTTC.

In its sample, this clonotype was seen many times. The chain recombines TRBV5-1 with TRBJ1-3; maybe TRBD1 (5 bases). The germline V gene has CDR1 SGHRS and CDR2 YFSETQ. With 0 bases removed from V and 4 bases from J, the gap between germline ends came to 8 bases. The CDR3 sequence is 14 residues long. CDR3 nucleotides: TGCGCCAGCAGCTTGGCTGACAGAGGAAACACCATATATTTT. Residues: CASSLADRGNTIYF.

Many counts were recorded for this clonotype. It may be a read error: a sequence one base away is much more abundant. The chain carries TRBV2 and TRBJ2-7, with 7 bases that match TRBD1. Per germline, CDR1 SNHLY and CDR2 FYNNEI. This CDR3 is built from 14 residues. CDR3 nucleotides: TGTGCCCACACACGAGGGACAGCTAGTTACGGGCAGTACTTC. It yields the protein CAHTRGTASYGQYF.

J is TRBJ2-7 and V is TRBV7-2, with D possibly being TRBD1 (5 bases). The V end lost 0 bases, the J end lost 2 bases, and 8 bases lay between the germline ends. This CDR3 is 14 amino acids long. In germline, CDR1 is SGHTA, CDR2 FQGNSA. Here the CDR3 DNA reads TGTGCCAGCAGCTTAGCGGCAGGGACCTACGAGCAGTACTTC. Residues: CASSLAAGTYEQYF.

A few counts support this clonotype. The genes are TRBV15 and TRBJ2-1, with TRBD2 identical over 8 bases. V shed 5 bases, J shed 8 bases, and the junction held 8 bases outside the gene matches. The germline V gene has CDR1 LNHNV and CDR2 YYDKDF (reference sequence). The CDR3 has 14 amino acids. The CDR3 here is CATSDSGSTDEQFF. The CDR3 DNA sequence: TGTGCCACCAGCGACAGCGGGAGTACAGATGAGCAGTTCTTC.

V and J are TRBV7-2 and TRBJ1-1; D may be TRBD1 (6 bases). CDR3 size: 14 residues. CDR1 SGHTA and CDR2 FQGNSA come from the germline V gene. The V end was cut by 2 bases, the J end by 3 bases, with 10 bases between. The CDR3 loop reads CASSLRRTDTEAFF. DNA of the CDR3: TGTGCCAGCAGCTTAAGACGGACAGACACTGAAGCTTTCTTT.

Turning to this clonotype: The junction departs from the called germline gene at one end, perhaps through a read error. The chain recombines TRBV6-2 or TRBV6-3 with TRBJ2-6; no clear D. CDR3 size: 15 residues. Looked up from germline, CDR1 is MNHEY and CDR2 is SVGEGT. CDR3 residues: CASSYSNSGANVLTF. The CDR3 DNA follows: TGTGCCAGTAGTTACTCGAACTCTGGGGCCAACGTCCTGACTTTC.

V usage is TRBV20-1 and J usage is TRBJ1-6; 7 nucleotides line up with TRBD1. The CDR3 loop spans 15 amino acids. CDR1 and CDR2 from the germline V gene are DFQATT and SNEGSKA (reference sequence). V lost 6 bases, J lost 0 bases, and 5 bases stayed unmatched. Here the CDR3 DNA reads TGCAGTGCAACGGGACAGAGCTCCTATAATTCACCCCTCCACTTT. Protein sequence: CSATGQSSYNSPLHF.

This chain links TRBV20-1 with TRBJ2-5; D is uncertain. V was shortened by 4 bases and J by 1 base, with 19 bases between the two germline ends. Looked up from germline, CDR1 is DFQATT and CDR2 is SNEGSKA (reference sequence). This CDR3 contains 16 residues. The CDR3 region is CSANPTQNRAQETQYF. In DNA form, the CDR3 reads TGCAGTGCTAACCCAACACAGAACAGAGCCCAAGAGACCCAGTACTTC.

Notes on this clonotype: Compared with germline, one end of the junction differs, possibly owing to a read error. V and J are TRBV10-3 and TRBJ2-7; D might be TRBD2 (6 bases). Looked up from germline, CDR1 is ENHRY and CDR2 is SYGVKD. The CDR3 has 12 amino acids. CDR3 sequence: CAIRGDSNEQYF. The CDR3 bases are TGTGCCATCAGGGGGGACTCCAACGAGCAGTACTTC.

This clonotype was seen ten or more times. The rearrangement uses TRBV9 and TRBJ2-3, with D possibly TRBD2 on 6 matching bases. Trimming pared 0 bases from V and 1 base from J, leaving 9 bases between. Germline CDR1 reads SGDLS; CDR2 reads YYNGEE. The CDR3 spans 15 residues. CDR3 nucleotide sequence: TGTGCCAGCAGCGTAGTGGCGGGGCGCACAGATACGCAGTATTTT. This codes for CASSVVAGRTDTQYF.

In its sample, this clonotype was seen once. The chain joins TRBV10-3 to TRBJ2-1; 9 bases map to TRBD2. The DNA end lines up better with TRBJ2-5; the J call may be wrong. Germline CDR1 reads ENHRY; CDR2 reads SYGVKD. The CDR3 is 15 amino acids. CDR3 nucleotides: TGTGCCATCAGTGTGCAAGCGGGGGGACAAGAGACCCAGTACTTC. Its protein product is CAISVQAGGQETQYF.

The chain combines TRBV5-1 with TRBJ2-7; 8 bases agree with TRBD2. The CDR3 is 19 residues long. With V trimmed by 3 bases and J by 3 bases, 20 bases remained unmatched. Germline loops: CDR1 SGHRS, CDR2 YFSETQ. The CDR3 reads CASSSARTGLAPGGYEQYF. CDR3 DNA: TGCGCCAGCAGCTCGGCCCGAACAGGACTAGCCCCGGGTGGCTACGAGCAGTACTTC.

The V gene is TRBV6-4, the J gene TRBJ1-1, with TRBD1 matching 7 bases. The germline gives CDR1 MRHNA, CDR2 SNTAGT. The CDR3 is 15 amino acids. The J segment lost 0 bases and the V segment lost 3 bases, leaving 4 bases of the junction unmatched. The CDR3: CASSESGGLNTEAFF. The DNA for the CDR3 is TGTGCCAGCAGTGAATCAGGGGGACTGAACACTGAAGCTTTCTTT.

This clonotype was found many times. The chain couples TRBV4-2 to TRBJ1-4; D not certain. Germline V lookup: CDR1 LGHNA, CDR2 YNFKEQ. The CDR3 runs to 17 residues. The ends were cut back, 0 bases at V and 0 bases at J, with 11 bases in the middle. For the CDR3, the DNA is TGTGCCAGCAGCCAAGATGGACCGGGAACAACTAATGAAAAACTGTTTTTT. This sequence encodes CASSQDGPGTTNEKLFF.

This clonotype was seen many times. The chain links TRBV19 to TRBJ2-5, with D unresolved. Germline V CDR1 and CDR2: LNHDA, SQIVND (reference sequence). Trimming removed 7 bases at V and 5 bases at J, with 14 bases between. CDR3 length: 13 residues. CDR3 loop: CASIWRGSETQYF. CDR3 DNA: TGTGCCAGTATCTGGCGAGGTAGTGAGACCCAGTACTTC.

This clonotype has ten or more counts. The J gene is TRBJ1-2, the V gene TRBV29-1; the D is unclear. The CDR3 contains 13 residues. Germline CDR1 SQVTM, CDR2 ANQGSEA. V gave up 4 bases and J gave up 8 bases, with 17 bases separating them. The CDR3 reads CSVGPRLVEGYTF. The CDR3 DNA follows: TGCAGCGTTGGACCCAGGCTGGTGGAGGGCTACACCTTC.

The table lists this clonotype with many counts. V and J are TRBV20-1 and TRBJ2-7; TRBD2 agrees at 7 bases. V lost 3 bases to trimming and J lost 0 bases; unmatched junction nucleotides: 11. CDR1 and CDR2 (germline): DFQATT, SNEGSKA (reference sequence). This CDR3 has 16 amino acids. CDR3 sequence (DNA): TGCAGTGCTAGTTGGGGGGGGGTTCAGAGCTCCTACGAGCAGTACTTC. This sequence encodes CSASWGGVQSSYEQYF.

The rearrangement uses TRBV6-2 or TRBV6-3 and TRBJ1-6, with D possibly being TRBD1 (5 bases). The CDR3 has 17 amino acids. V was trimmed by 2 bases and J by 5 bases, leaving 16 bases between them. Germline loops: CDR1 MNHEY, CDR2 SVGEGT. The CDR3 DNA follows: TGTGCCAGCAGTTACGATGTTGCCGGGGCCCATAATTCACCCCTCCACTTT. Translated: CASSYDVAGAHNSPLHF.

This clonotype has a single count. It may be a read error: a sequence one base away is much more abundant. No conserved phenylalanine or tryptophan ends this CDR3, so it is likely a read error. The rearrangement joins TRBV10-3 to TRBJ1-6; 8 bases are a match to TRBD1. The CDR3 is 15 amino acids. Unmatched junction bases numbered 5, after V lost 3 bases and J lost 7 bases. Per the germline V gene, CDR1 is ENHRY and CDR2 is SYGVKD. DNA of the CDR3: TGTGCCATCAGTGAACCCGGGACAGGCAATTCACCCCTCCACTCT. It is translated as CAISEPGTGNSPLHS.

The V call is TRBV20-1, the J call TRBJ1-5; 7 bases fit TRBD1. Germline V gene sequence: CDR1 DFQATT, CDR2 SNEGSKA (reference sequence). This CDR3 comprises 14 residues. V was clipped by 5 bases and J by 0 bases; unmatched bases: 4. The CDR3: CSAVQGNSNQPQHF. CDR3 bases: TGCAGTGCTGTACAGGGGAATAGCAATCAGCCCCAGCATTTT.

The chain is built from TRBV19 and TRBJ2-1, with 7 positions matching TRBD1. CDR3 size: 15 residues. With 6 bases clipped from V and 2 bases from J, the junction kept 7 bases outside the gene matches. Germline V CDR1 and CDR2: LNHDA, SQIVND (reference sequence). CDR3 region: CASRPAGTAYNEQFF. CDR3 DNA: TGTGCCAGTAGACCCGCCGGGACAGCCTACAATGAGCAGTTCTTC.

In regard to this clonotype: As the CDR3 is not closed by the conserved phenylalanine or tryptophan, this likely results from a read error. The DNA is left out, because the CDR3 cannot be placed on it with certainty; the CDR3 is given as TCRdb lists it. The chain recombines TRBV24-1 with TRBJ2-1; the table's D gene call, TRBD2, was not cross checked with the DNA. The CDR3 spans 13 residues, counting both ends. CDR1 and CDR2 from the germline V gene are KGHDR and SFDVKD. CDR3 residues: CATSDQSRHEQLS.

This clonotype turned up a few times. The CDR3 bases are TGTGCCTCTCGCCCGGGCGGCAGTGACGAGCAGTACTTC. This encodes CASRPGGSDEQYF. The rearrangement joins TRBV10-3 to TRBJ2-7; D is uncertain. Germline lookup yields CDR1 ENHRY and CDR2 SYGVKD. The CDR3 is 13 amino acids. The V gene lost 11 bases and the J gene lost 5 bases, with 19 bases spanning the gap.

This clonotype was seen at least ten times. The chain is built from TRBV24-1 and TRBJ2-3; TRBD2 agrees at 8 bases. The CDR3 contains 16 residues. With V trimmed by 7 bases and J by 5 bases, 13 bases remained unmatched. Germline lookup yields CDR1 KGHDR and CDR2 SFDVKD. CDR3 residues: CATRTLRGGGGDTQYF. CDR3 in DNA: TGTGCCACCAGAACCCTCCGGGGGGGGGGAGGAGATACGCAGTATTTT.

This clonotype was found many times. The junction does not match germline at one end; this may be a read error. This chain links TRBV6-5 with TRBJ1-1, with D uncertain. The CDR3 has 12 amino acids. The germline V gene has CDR1 MNHEY and CDR2 SVGAGI. The CDR3 DNA reads TGTGCCAGCGGTTACATGAACACTGAAGCTTTCTTT. This sequence encodes CASGYMNTEAFF.

The genes are TRBV20-1 and TRBJ1-6; D call uncertain. Germline-derived CDR1 and CDR2 are DFQATT and SNEGSKA (reference sequence). CDR3 size: 14 residues. Trimming stripped 0 bases from V and 5 bases from J, with 8 bases between. The CDR3 region has the DNA TGCAGTGCTAGAGATCGACCCAATAATTCACCCCTCCACTTT. Translated: CSARDRPNNSPLHF.